This note documents a single T cell receptor beta chain sequence. Its specificity is not known. CDR1 is MNHEY, CDR2 SMNVEV, per germline (reference sequence). This CDR3 region has 15 residues. Deletions cut 2 bases from V and 2 bases from J, with 13 bases between. This record belongs to a study of T cell clonotyping in hematopoietic cell transplantation. Study summary: Cytoreduction preceded collection of pretransplant recipient samples. Study-wide results and limits: Recipient TCR diversity dropped after transplant; expanded clonotypes rose from day 30 to 180.

Time point meaning: recipient sample about 28 days before transplant, after cytoreduction. Clones were read by immunoSEQ multiplex PCR, and TCRdb kept only the in-frame ones, dropping some. Of some 18,000 clones detected, about 84% appear once; the ten largest clones hold under 8.5%. Specimen: peripheral blood mononuclear cells, collected before stem cell transplant. This rearrangement joins TRBV27 to TRBJ2-7; D gene uncertain. The clonotype comes from a man aged 45-65 years with acute myeloid leukemia. Some clones in this sample may be carry-over from other donors' samples. This chain's CDR3 is CASSLDPKGPYEQYF. The CDR3 coding sequence is TGTGCCAGCAGTTTAGACCCGAAGGGTCCCTACGAGCAGTACTTC.